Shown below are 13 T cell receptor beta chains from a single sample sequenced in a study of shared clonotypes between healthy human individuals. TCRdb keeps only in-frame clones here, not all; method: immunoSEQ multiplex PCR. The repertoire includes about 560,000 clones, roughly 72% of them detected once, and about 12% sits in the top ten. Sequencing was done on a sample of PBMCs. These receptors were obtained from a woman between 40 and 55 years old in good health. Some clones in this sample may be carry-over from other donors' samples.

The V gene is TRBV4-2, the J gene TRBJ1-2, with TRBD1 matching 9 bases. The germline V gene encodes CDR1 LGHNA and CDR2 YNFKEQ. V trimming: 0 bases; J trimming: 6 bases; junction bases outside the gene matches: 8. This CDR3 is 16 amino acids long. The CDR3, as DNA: TGTGCCAGCAGCCAAGATCGAACAGGGGGCGGGGATGGCTACACCTTC. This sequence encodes CASSQDRTGGGDGYTF.

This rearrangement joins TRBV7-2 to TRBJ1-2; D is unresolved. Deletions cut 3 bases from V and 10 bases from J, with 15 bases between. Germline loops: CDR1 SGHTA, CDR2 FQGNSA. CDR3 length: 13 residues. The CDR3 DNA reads TGTGCCAGCAGCTTGTCCCATCTATCCCACTACACCTTC. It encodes CASSLSHLSHYTF.

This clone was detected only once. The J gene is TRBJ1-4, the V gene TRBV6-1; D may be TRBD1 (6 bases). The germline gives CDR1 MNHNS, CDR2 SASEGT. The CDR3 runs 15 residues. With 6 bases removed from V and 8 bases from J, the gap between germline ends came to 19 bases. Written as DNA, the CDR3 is TGTGCCAGCAGAAGAGGGGGACAAGGTCGCGAAAAACTGTTTTTT. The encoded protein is CASRRGGQGREKLFF.

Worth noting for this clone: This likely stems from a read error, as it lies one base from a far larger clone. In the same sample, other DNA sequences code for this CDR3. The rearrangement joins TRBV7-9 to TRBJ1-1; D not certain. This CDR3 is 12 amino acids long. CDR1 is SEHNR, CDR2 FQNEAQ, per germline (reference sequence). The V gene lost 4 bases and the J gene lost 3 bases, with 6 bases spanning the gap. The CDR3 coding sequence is TGTGCCAGCAGCTCTGTAGACACTGAAGCTTTCTTT. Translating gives CASSSVDTEAFF.

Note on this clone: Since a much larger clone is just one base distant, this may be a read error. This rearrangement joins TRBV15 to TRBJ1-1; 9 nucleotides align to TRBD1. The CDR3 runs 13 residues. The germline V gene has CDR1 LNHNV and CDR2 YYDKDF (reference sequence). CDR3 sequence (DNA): TGTGCCGCCAGCAGGACAGGGGCCACTGAAGCTTTCTTT. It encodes CAASRTGATEAFF. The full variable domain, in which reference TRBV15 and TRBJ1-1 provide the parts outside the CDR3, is DAMVIQNPRYQVTQFGKPVTLSCSQTLNHNVMYWYQQKSSQAPKLLFHYYDKDFNNEADTPDNFQSRRPNTSFCFLDIRSPGLGDTAMYLCAASRTGATEAFFGQGTRLTVV.

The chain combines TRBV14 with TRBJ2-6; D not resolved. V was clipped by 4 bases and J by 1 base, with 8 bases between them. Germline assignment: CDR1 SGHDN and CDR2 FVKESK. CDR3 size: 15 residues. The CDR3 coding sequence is TGTGCCAGCAGCCCTTCGAAATCTGGGGCCAACGTCCTGACTTTC. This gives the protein CASSPSKSGANVLTF.

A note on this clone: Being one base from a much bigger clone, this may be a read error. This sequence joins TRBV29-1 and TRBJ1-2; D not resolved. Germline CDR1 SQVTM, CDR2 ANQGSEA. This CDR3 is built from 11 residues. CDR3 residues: CSGSSNYGYIF. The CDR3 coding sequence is TGCAGCGGGTCCTCAAACTATGGCTACATCTTC.

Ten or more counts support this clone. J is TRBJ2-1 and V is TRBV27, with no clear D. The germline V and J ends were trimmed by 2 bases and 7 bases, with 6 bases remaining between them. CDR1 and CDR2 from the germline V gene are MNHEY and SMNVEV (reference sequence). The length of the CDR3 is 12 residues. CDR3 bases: TGTGCCAGCAGTTTAGGTGGGAATGAGCAGTTCTTC. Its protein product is CASSLGGNEQFF.

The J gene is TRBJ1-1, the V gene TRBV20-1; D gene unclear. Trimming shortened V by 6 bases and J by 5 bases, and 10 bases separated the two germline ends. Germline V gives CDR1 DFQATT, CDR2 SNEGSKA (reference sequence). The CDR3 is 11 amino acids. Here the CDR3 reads CSAIRGTEAFF. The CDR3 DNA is TGCAGTGCCATTCGGGGTACTGAAGCTTTCTTT.

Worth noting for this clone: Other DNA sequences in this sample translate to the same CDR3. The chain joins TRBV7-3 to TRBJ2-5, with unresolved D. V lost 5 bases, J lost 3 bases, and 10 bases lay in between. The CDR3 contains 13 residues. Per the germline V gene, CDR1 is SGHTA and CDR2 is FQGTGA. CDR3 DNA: TGTGCCAGCAGCCTAGGACCGGAAGAGACCCAGTACTTC. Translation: CASSLGPEETQYF.

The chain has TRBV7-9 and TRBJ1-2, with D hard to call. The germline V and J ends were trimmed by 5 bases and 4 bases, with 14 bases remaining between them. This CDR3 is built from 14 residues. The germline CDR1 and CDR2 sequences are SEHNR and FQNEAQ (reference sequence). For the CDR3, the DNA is TGTGCCAGCAGCCTTTTGGTAGGAAGCTATGGCTACACCTTC. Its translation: CASSLLVGSYGYTF. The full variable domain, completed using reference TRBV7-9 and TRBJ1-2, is DTGVSQNPRHKITKRGQNVTFRCDPISEHNRLYWYRQTLGQGPEFLTYFQNEAQLEKSRLLSDRFSAERPKGSFSTLEIQRTEQGDSAMYLCASSLLVGSYGYTFGSGTRLTVV.

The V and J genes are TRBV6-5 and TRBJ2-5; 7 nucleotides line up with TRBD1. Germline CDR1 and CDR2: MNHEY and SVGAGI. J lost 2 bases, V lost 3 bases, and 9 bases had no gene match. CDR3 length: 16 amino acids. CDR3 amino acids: CASSYSPGQPQETQYF. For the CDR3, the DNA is TGTGCCAGCAGTTATTCCCCGGGACAGCCACAAGAGACCCAGTACTTC.

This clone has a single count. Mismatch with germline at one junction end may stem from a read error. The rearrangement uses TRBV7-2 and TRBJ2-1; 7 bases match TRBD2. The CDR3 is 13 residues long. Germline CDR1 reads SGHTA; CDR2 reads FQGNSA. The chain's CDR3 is CASSLAEGNEQFF. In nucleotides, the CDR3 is TGTGCCAGCAGCCTAGCGGAGGGAAATGAGCAGTTCTTC.